Sequencing of this T cell receptor beta chain was carried out in a study of molecular identifiers for immune sequencing clone quantification. Overall study findings and caveats: The study reportedly detected spiked Jurkat TCR RNA from one cell among approximately 1 million naive cells.

For this clonotype: The antigen is undetermined. The junction differs from germline at one of its ends, possibly a read error.

The authors built bulk TCR libraries by previously described methods with listed TCR primers. Using its own MiXCR run on the PCR reads, TCRdb lists one record per CDR3 protein. This table has 460,000 or so distinct CDR3 sequences, about 20% appearing once. The CDR3 covers 13 residues. Germline assignment: CDR1 SEHNR and CDR2 FQNEAQ (reference sequence). The TCR originated in a human donor in good health. Some libraries in this study had Jurkat cell RNA spiked in. Source material: naive CD8+ T cells from blood, with Jurkat cell RNA spiked in. Subset of the sample: FACS-sorted CD8+CD4-CCR7+CD45RA+ naive T cells. The V gene is TRBV7-9, the J gene TRBJ2-2; maybe TRBD2 (5 bases). CDR3 sequence reads: CASSLANTGKLFF. For the CDR3, the DNA is TGTGCCAGCAGCTTGGCGAACACCGGGAAGCTGTTTTTT. Supplemented by reference TRBV7-9 and TRBJ2-2, the full variable domain reads DTGVSQNPRHKITKRGQNVTFRCDPISEHNRLYWYRQTLGQGPEFLTYFQNEAQLEKSRLLSDRFSAERPKGSFSTLEIQRTEQGDSAMYLCASSLANTGKLFFGEGSRLTVL.